The rows below give T cell receptor beta chains drawn from one sample of a study of shared clonotypes between healthy human individuals. Using immunoSEQ multiplex PCR, the repertoire was profiled, and TCRdb retains in-frame clones only, with some absent. This table holds more than 1 million clones, 70% to 80% found once. Sequencing was performed on memory CD4+ T cells from PBMCs. These receptors came from a man aged 18 to 30 in good health. Some clones in this sample may be carry-over from other donors' samples. CDR3s include the opening cysteine and the closing phenylalanine or tryptophan. The D gene is left open where the match is weak. Clone size is not always given. Where it is, it says once, few, many or a class for expanded clones.

V gene	clone size	D gene	J gene	CDR3 length	CDR3 DNA	CDR3 protein
TRBV6-5	NA	TRBD1	TRBJ1-1	14	TGTGCCAGCAGTTACGGCAGGGGGCGAGCTGAAGCTTTCTTT	CASSYGRGRAEAFF
TRBV5-1	NA	TRBD1	TRBJ2-7	15	TGCGCCAGCAGCTCCGACAGGGGGGGTTTAGCCGAGCAGTACTTC	CASSSDRGGLAEQYF
TRBV2	NA	TRBD1	TRBJ2-5	15	TGTGCCAGCCAACCCGGGACAGGGGGGCAAGAGACCCAGTACTTC	CASQPGTGGQETQYF
TRBV7-2	few	NA	TRBJ1-5	14	TGTGCCAGCAGCTCCGAAAGGGGCTATCAGCCCCAGCATTTT	CASSSERGYQPQHF
TRBV5-1	once	NA	TRBJ2-2	14	TGCGCCAGCAGCTTCGACGCGAACACCGGGGAGCTGTTTTTT	CASSFDANTGELFF
TRBV5-1	NA	NA	TRBJ2-3	15	TGCGCCAGCAGCTTGGATACGACTAGCACAGATACGCAGTATTTT	CASSLDTTSTDTQYF
TRBV4-2	NA	NA	TRBJ2-7	14	TGTGCCAGCAGCCAAGAGTTGAAAGTCTACGAGCAGTACTTC	CASSQELKVYEQYF
TRBV7-3	many	TRBD2	TRBJ2-5	15	TGTGCCAGCAGCGTATACGGACTAGCCGGGGAGACCCAGTACTTC	CASSVYGLAGETQYF
TRBV27	once	NA	TRBJ2-1	15	TGTGCCAGCAGTCTCCAGGGTCAAACCTACAATGAGCAGTTCTTC	CASSLQGQTYNEQFF
TRBV28	NA	NA	TRBJ1-4	13	TGTGCCAGCAGTTTGGGCCGAGATGAAAAACTGTTTTTT	CASSLGRDEKLFF
TRBV27	once	NA	TRBJ2-7	13	TGTGCCAGCAGTTTATTGGGCGTCAACGAGCAGTACTTC	CASSLLGVNEQYF
TRBV6-6	NA	TRBD2	TRBJ2-3	15	TGTGCCAGCAGTCGGACTAGCGCTAGCACAGATACGCAGTATTTT	CASSRTSASTDTQYF
TRBV9	NA	NA	TRBJ2-6	15	TGTGCCAGCAGCGTCGTGGCGTCTGGGGCCAACGTCCTGACTTTC	CASSVVASGANVLTF
TRBV28	NA	NA	TRBJ1-3	14	TGTGCCAGCAGTTTAGCGGGGGGTAGAAACACCATATATTTT	CASSLAGGRNTIYF
TRBV5-1	once	NA	TRBJ2-5	13	TGCGCCAGCAGCTTGTTCCACCAAGAGACCCAGTACTTC	CASSLFHQETQYF
TRBV18	NA	NA	TRBJ1-4	14	TGTGCCAGCTCACCTGAAGGGGAGACTGAAAAACTGTTTTTT	CASSPEGETEKLFF
TRBV5-4	NA	TRBD1	TRBJ1-2	14	TGTGCCAGCAGCCAGCTGACAGGGGAGGCTGGCTACACCTTC	CASSQLTGEAGYTF